This T cell receptor (beta chain) stems from a study of T cells after yellow fever vaccination. One entry per CDR3 protein results from TCRdb running MiXCR on the 5' RACE reads. The sample includes 450,000 to 550,000 distinct CDR3 sequences, over 15% of them seen just once. Deletions cut 1 base from V and 10 bases from J, with 11 bases between. This CDR3 contains 13 residues. This clonotype was picked up many times. V and J are TRBV12-3 or TRBV12-4 and TRBJ2-1; D uncertain. The clonotype comes from a man in his thirties or forties who received the YFV17D yellow fever vaccine. The starting material was PBMCs, obtained 15 days after the yellow fever booster vaccination. For the CDR3, the DNA is TGTGCCAGCAGTTTAGAATTAGGCACGGAGCAGTTCTTC. Residues: CASSLELGTEQFF.